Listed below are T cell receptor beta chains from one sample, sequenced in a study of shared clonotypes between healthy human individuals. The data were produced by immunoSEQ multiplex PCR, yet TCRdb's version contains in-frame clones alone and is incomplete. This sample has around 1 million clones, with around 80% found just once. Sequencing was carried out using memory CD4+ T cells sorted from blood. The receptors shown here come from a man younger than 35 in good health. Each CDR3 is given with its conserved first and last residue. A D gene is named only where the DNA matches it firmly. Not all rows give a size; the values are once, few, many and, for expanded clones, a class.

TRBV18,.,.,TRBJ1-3,TGTGCCAGCTCACCAGGGGCAGGGGATGGAAACACCATATATTTT,CASSPGAGDGNTIYF
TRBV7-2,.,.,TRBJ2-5,TGTGCCAGCAGCATGACTAGGGAAGAGACCCAGTACTTC,CASSMTREETQYF
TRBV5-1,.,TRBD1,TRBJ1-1,TGCGCCAGCAGCTCCGACCGGGACAGGGGGCGGGGAACTGAAGCTTTCTTT,CASSSDRDRGRGTEAFF
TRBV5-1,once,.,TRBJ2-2,TGCGCCAGCAGCTTGCAGAGGGGCAGCACCGGGGAGCTGTTTTTT,CASSLQRGSTGELFF
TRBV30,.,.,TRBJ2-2,TGTGCCTGGAGCCATCCCCCCGGGGAGCTGTTTTTT,CAWSHPPGELFF
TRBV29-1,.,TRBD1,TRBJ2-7,TGCAGCGTTTCAGGGGGTGGCGAGCAGTACTTC,CSVSGGGEQYF
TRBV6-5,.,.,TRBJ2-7,TGTGCCAGCAGCTGGGCTGGGGCAGGGGAGGACGAGCAGTACTTC,CASSWAGAGEDEQYF
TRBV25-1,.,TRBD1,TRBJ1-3,TGTGCCAGCAGTGAAACAGGGGCGGGTGGAAACACCATATATTTT,CASSETGAGGNTIYF
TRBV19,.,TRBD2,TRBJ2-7,TGTGCCAGTAGTCCTCAGCATGCTAGCGGGGTATGGGAGCAGTACTTC,CASSPQHASGVWEQYF
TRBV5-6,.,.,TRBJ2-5,TGTGCCAGCAGCTTGGCTCTATTGGAGACCCAGTACTTC,CASSLALLETQYF
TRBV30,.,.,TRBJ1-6,TGTGCCTGGAATCCACAGGGAATCTCACCCCTCCACTTT,CAWNPQGISPLHF
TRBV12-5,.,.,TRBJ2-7,TGTGCTAGTGGTTTGGCGGGAGTTTACGAGCAGTACTTC,CASGLAGVYEQYF
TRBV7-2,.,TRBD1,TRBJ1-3,TGTGCCAGCAGTCTACAGGGGATGCAGACGACTGTCGCCCATTTT,CASSLQGMQTTVAHF
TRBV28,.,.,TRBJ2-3,TGTGCCAGCAGGACTCTGGGGGGCACAGTTGGCACAGATACGCAGTATTTT,CASRTLGGTVGTDTQYF
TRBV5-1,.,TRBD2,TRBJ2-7,TGCGCCACAGCCCCCTGGACTAGCGGCCCCGGAGGGGAGCAGTACTTC,CATAPWTSGPGGEQYF
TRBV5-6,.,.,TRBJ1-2,TGTGCCAGCAGCTTAGGCGTAGGACAGATGAAGGGTGGCTACACCTTC,CASSLGVGQMKGGYTF
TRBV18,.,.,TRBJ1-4,TGTGCCAGCTCACCACCTCGCCAGTCAACTAATGAAAAACTGTTTTTT,CASSPPRQSTNEKLFF
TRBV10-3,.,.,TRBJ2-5,TGTGCCATCAGCGGGGGCGGGGAGACCCAGTACTTC,CAISGGGETQYF
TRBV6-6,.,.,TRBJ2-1,TGTGCCAGCAGTCCCCTAGGGGGGTCCTACAATGAGCAGTTCTTC,CASSPLGGSYNEQFF
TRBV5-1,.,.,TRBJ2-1,TGCGCCAGCAGCTCGTTAGACAGCGCCCTCTACAATGAGCAGTTCTTC,CASSSLDSALYNEQFF
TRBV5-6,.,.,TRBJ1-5,TGTGCCAGCAGCTTGGGTGGGCGAGGGAGTGGGAATCAGCCCCAGCATTTT,CASSLGGRGSGNQPQHF
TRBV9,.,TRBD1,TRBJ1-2,TGTGCCAGCAGCGTGGAGGGGCGAGGGGGCGCGGACTATGGCTACACCTTC,CASSVEGRGGADYGYTF
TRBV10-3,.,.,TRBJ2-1,TGTGCCGTCGAAATTTACAATGAGCAGTTCTTC,CAVEIYNEQFF
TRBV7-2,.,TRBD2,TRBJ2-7,TGTGCCAGCAGCTTAGCGGCCGGGACTAAGAGGTACGAGCAGTACTTC,CASSLAAGTKRYEQYF
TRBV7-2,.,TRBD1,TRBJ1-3,TGTGCCAGCAGCTCGGACAGGGGGACCGGAAACACCATATATTTT,CASSSDRGTGNTIYF
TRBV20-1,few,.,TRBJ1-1,TGCAGTGCTAGTCGCGCTTTCTTT,CSASRAFF
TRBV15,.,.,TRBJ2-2,TGTGCCACCAGCAGGGATGGGGGCGGCACCGGGGAGCTGTTTTTT,CATSRDGGGTGELFF